These 19 T cell receptor beta chains came from one sample sequenced in a study of blood T cells in healthy people across ages. For the second PCR, which ran for roughly 6 to 12 cycles, a sample-barcoded 5' primer and a J-beta primer mix were used. Using its own MiXCR run on the 5' RACE reads, TCRdb lists one record per CDR3 protein. This sample yields 550,000 to 600,000 distinct CDR3 sequences, of which 25% to 30% are seen a single time; 15% to 20% belongs to the top ten. Sequenced input: blood. These receptors were collected from a woman in her seventies in good health.

This rearrangement joins TRBV12-3 or TRBV12-4 to TRBJ1-2, with D possibly matching TRBD1 (5 bases). The CDR3 is made up of 16 amino acids. V was cut by 1 base and J by 0 bases, with 12 bases left in between. CDR3 amino acids: CASSLGDSGANYGYTF. DNA of the CDR3: TGTGCCAGCAGTTTAGGCGACAGCGGAGCTAACTATGGCTACACCTTC.

The V call is TRBV11-1, the J call TRBJ2-1; D might be TRBD1 (5 bases). Germline V gives CDR1 SGHAT, CDR2 FQDESV (reference sequence). The CDR3 consists of 17 residues. V was clipped by 5 bases and J by 2 bases, with 19 bases between them. The CDR3 loop reads CASSPRGWAGTYNEQFF. For the CDR3, the DNA is TGTGCCAGCAGCCCACGAGGTTGGGCAGGGACCTACAATGAGCAGTTCTTC.

This chain links TRBV11-3 with TRBJ1-1, with D unresolved. V was trimmed by 3 bases and J by 4 bases, leaving 12 bases between them. The CDR3 runs 14 residues. The germline V gene encodes CDR1 SGHNT and CDR2 YENEEA. CDR3 residues: CASSFLPIATEAFF. CDR3 nucleotides: TGTGCCAGCAGCTTTCTTCCGATCGCCACTGAAGCTTTCTTT.

The V call is TRBV4-2, the J call TRBJ1-1, with no clear D. CDR1 is LGHNA and CDR2 is YNFKEQ in the germline V gene. The V and J ends lost 8 bases and 5 bases respectively, with 21 bases between them. The CDR3 totals 15 residues. CDR3 in amino acids: CASRRSYTDPTEAFF. The CDR3 nucleotides read TGTGCCAGCCGGAGAAGTTACACCGACCCAACTGAAGCTTTCTTT.

This chain links TRBV19 with TRBJ1-6, with a possible D match to TRBD1 (6 bases). Trimming cost V 6 bases and J 7 bases, with 16 bases left between them. Looked up from germline, CDR1 is LNHDA and CDR2 is SQIVND (reference sequence). This CDR3 has 15 residues. The CDR3 region has the DNA TGTGCCAGTAGACGGGGAGACAGGCCGAATTCACCCCTCCACTTT. It specifies CASRRGDRPNSPLHF.

V and J are TRBV3-1 and TRBJ2-1; perhaps TRBD2 as D (6 bases). V was clipped by 0 bases and J by 5 bases, with 11 bases between them. This CDR3 region has 15 residues. The germline CDR1 and CDR2 sequences are LGHDT and YNNKEL (reference sequence). Here the CDR3 reads CASSQDCGDHNEQFF. CDR3 coding DNA: TGTGCCAGCAGCCAAGATTGCGGGGACCACAATGAGCAGTTCTTC.

Only a few counts were recorded for this clonotype. For the CDR3, the DNA is TGTGCCAGCAGCTTAGGGGGATCTAGGGAAAAACTGTTTTTT. The encoded protein is CASSLGGSREKLFF. The V and J genes are TRBV7-2 and TRBJ1-4; D uncertain. The CDR3 spans 14 residues. V lost 1 base and J 8 bases, leaving 11 bases between the germline ends. Germline CDR1 reads SGHTA; CDR2 reads FQGNSA.

V usage is TRBV9 and J usage is TRBJ2-3, with D unresolved. The V gene lost 0 bases and the J gene lost 4 bases, with 6 bases spanning the gap. This CDR3 has 13 amino acids. The germline gives CDR1 SGDLS, CDR2 YYNGEE. The CDR3, as DNA: TGTGCCAGCAGCGTAGTCGGCGCAGATACGCAGTATTTT. Translation: CASSVVGADTQYF.

This clonotype was observed a few times. V gene TRBV4-2 combines with J gene TRBJ2-5; D may be TRBD1 or TRBD2 (5 bases each). The end of the DNA aligns better with TRBJ2-1, so the J call may be wrong. Germline values: CDR1 LGHNA, CDR2 YNFKEQ. The CDR3 runs to 15 residues. The CDR3, as DNA: TGTGCCAGCAGCCAGGGGAAAGGGACGAGGAATGAGCAGTTCTTC. It codes for CASSQGKGTRNEQFF.

This clonotype was found a few times. This chain links TRBV27 with TRBJ2-1; D is unresolved. CDR1 and CDR2 from the germline V gene are MNHEY and SMNVEV (reference sequence). V lost 10 bases and J lost 8, with 24 bases in between. This CDR3 comprises 15 residues. The CDR3, as DNA: TGTGCCACCATATCGACGCAAACCATCTCCTATGAGCAGTTCTTC. This translates into CATISTQTISYEQFF.

J is TRBJ2-3 and V is TRBV18; TRBD1 matches 8 bases. V was clipped by 3 bases and J by 7 bases; unmatched bases: 6. Germline CDR1 reads KGHSH; CDR2 reads LQKENI. CDR3 size: 14 residues. Written as DNA, the CDR3 is TGTGCCAGCTCACCGACAGGGGTGTTCTATACGCAGTATTTT. It is translated as CASSPTGVFYTQYF.

A word on this clonotype: Since a much larger clone is just one base distant, this may be a read error. The J gene is TRBJ1-2, the V gene TRBV12-3 or TRBV12-4; TRBD1 aligns across 7 bases. V gave up 8 bases and J gave up 8 bases; unmatched junction bases: 11. CDR3 length equals 13 residues. CDR3 nucleotide sequence: TGTGCCAGCGACAGGGATCTAGGTGGCGGCTACACCTTC. Translating gives CASDRDLGGGYTF.

This clonotype was observed a few times. CDR3 protein: CASSRNGGQSDTQYF. The CDR3 bases are TGTGCCAGCAGCCGCAATGGGGGGCAATCAGATACGCAGTATTTT. This chain connects TRBV7-3 to TRBJ2-3; D might be TRBD1 or TRBD2, each matching 6 bases. This CDR3 contains 15 residues. V was pared by 5 bases and J by 4 bases, with 16 bases between. Germline values: CDR1 SGHTA, CDR2 FQGTGA.

This clonotype was recorded a few times. The V call is TRBV29-1, the J call TRBJ2-1; D remains ambiguous. CDR1 SQVTM and CDR2 ANQGSEA come from the germline V gene. The germline V and J ends were trimmed by 7 bases and 3 bases, with 19 bases remaining between them. CDR3 length: 15 residues. The CDR3 here is CSARESDGFYNEQFF. The DNA of the CDR3 is TGCAGCGCGAGAGAATCAGATGGGTTCTACAATGAGCAGTTCTTC.

This clonotype was seen more than once but under ten times. This chain joins TRBV29-1 and TRBJ1-1; D unclear. The V end lost 0 bases, the J end lost 13 bases, and 12 bases lay between the germline ends. In germline, CDR1 is SQVTM, CDR2 ANQGSEA. The CDR3 covers 11 residues. CDR3 loop: CSVEDMDGGFF. In nucleotides, the CDR3 is TGCAGCGTTGAAGACATGGACGGAGGTTTCTTT.

The chain joins TRBV28 to TRBJ1-1; 8 bases are shared with TRBD1. J was trimmed by 3 bases and V by 4 bases; bases with no gene match: 7. Per the germline V gene, CDR1 is MDHEN and CDR2 is SYDVKM. The CDR3 extends over 15 amino acids. The CDR3 sequence: CASSSGQGTDTEAFF. Here the CDR3 DNA reads TGTGCCAGCAGTTCAGGACAGGGAACGGACACTGAAGCTTTCTTT.

This clonotype has more than one count but fewer than ten. The chain carries TRBV7-8 and TRBJ1-1; D is undetermined. The CDR3 spans 14 residues. With 1 base removed from V and 5 bases from J, the gap between germline ends came to 11 bases. In germline, CDR1 is SGHVS, CDR2 FQNEAQ. The CDR3 region is CASSLGRITTEAFF. For the CDR3, the DNA is TGTGCCAGCAGCTTAGGGCGGATAACGACTGAAGCTTTCTTT.

This clonotype came up a few times. V gene TRBV9 combines with J gene TRBJ1-3; D is perhaps TRBD1 (5 bases). With 4 bases removed from V and 0 bases from J, the gap between germline ends came to 17 bases. The CDR3 is 17 residues long. Germline CDR1 SGDLS, CDR2 YYNGEE. Written as DNA, the CDR3 is TGTGCCAGCAGCACGCACGGGGACCCAGCCTCTGGAAACACCATATATTTT. Translated, it gives CASSTHGDPASGNTIYF.

The chain is built from TRBV3-1 and TRBJ2-2, with D possibly called TRBD1 or TRBD2 (6 bases each). The CDR3 length is 14 residues. Germline CDR1 LGHDT, CDR2 YNNKEL (reference sequence). The V and J ends lost 4 bases and 4 bases respectively, with 10 bases between them. CDR3 residues: CASSRGAPTGELFF. DNA for the CDR3: TGTGCCAGCAGCCGGGGGGCCCCCACCGGGGAGCTGTTTTTT.